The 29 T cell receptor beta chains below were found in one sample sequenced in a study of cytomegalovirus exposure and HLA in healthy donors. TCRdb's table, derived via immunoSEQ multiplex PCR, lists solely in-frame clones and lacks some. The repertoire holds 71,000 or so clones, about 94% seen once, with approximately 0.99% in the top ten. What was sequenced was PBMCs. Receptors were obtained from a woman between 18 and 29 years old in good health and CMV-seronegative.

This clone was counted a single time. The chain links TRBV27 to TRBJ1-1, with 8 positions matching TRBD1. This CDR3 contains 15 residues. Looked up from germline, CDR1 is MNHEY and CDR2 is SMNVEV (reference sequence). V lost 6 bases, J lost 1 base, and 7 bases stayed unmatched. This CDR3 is CASRELGTGNTEAFF. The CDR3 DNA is TGTGCCAGCAGGGAACTAGGGACAGGGAACACTGAAGCTTTCTTT.

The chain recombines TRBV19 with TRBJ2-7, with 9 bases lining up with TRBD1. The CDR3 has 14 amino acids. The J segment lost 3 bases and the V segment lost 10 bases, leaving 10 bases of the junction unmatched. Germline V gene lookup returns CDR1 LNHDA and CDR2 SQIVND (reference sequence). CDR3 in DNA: TGTGCCACCACGACCCCGGGACAGGGCTACGAGCAGTACTTC. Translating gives CATTTPGQGYEQYF. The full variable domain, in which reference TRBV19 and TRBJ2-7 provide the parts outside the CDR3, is DGGITQSPKYLFRKEGQNVTLSCEQNLNHDAMYWYRQDPGQGLRLIYYSQIVNDFQKGDIAEGYSVSREKKESFPLTVTSAQKNPTAFYLCATTTPGQGYEQYFGPGTRLTVT.

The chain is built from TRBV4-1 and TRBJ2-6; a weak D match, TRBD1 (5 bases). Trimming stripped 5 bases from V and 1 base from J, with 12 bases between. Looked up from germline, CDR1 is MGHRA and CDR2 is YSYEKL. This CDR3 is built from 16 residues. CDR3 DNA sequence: TGCGCCAGCAGCGACCTAAGACAGTCTGGGGCCAACGTCCTGACTTTC. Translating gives CASSDLRQSGANVLTF.

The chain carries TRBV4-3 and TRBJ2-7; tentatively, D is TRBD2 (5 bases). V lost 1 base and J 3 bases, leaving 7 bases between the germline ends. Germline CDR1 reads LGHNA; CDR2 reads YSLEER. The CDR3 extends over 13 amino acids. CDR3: CASSQARGYEQYF. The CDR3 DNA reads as TGCGCCAGCAGCCAAGCCCGGGGCTACGAGCAGTACTTC.

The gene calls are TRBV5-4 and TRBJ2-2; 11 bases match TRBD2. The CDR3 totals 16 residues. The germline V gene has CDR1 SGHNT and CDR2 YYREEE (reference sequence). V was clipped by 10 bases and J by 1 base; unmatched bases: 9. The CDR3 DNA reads TGTGCCTGGCGGCTAGCGGGGGGCTTGAACACCGGGGAGCTGTTTTTT. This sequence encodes CAWRLAGGLNTGELFF.

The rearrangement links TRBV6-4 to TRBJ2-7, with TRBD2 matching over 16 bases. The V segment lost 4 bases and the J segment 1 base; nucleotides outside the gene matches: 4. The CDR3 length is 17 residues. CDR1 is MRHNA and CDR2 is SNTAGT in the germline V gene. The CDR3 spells CASSAGTSGGDSYEQYF. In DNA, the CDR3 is TGTGCCAGCAGTGCCGGGACTAGCGGGGGGGATTCCTACGAGCAGTACTTC.

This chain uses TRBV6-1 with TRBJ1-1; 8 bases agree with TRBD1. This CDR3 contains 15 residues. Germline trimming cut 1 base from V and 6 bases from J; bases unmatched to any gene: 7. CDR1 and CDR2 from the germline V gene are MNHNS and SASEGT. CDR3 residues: CASSEGAGGAAEAFF. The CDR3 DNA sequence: TGTGCCAGCAGTGAAGGGGCAGGGGGCGCGGCTGAAGCTTTCTTT.

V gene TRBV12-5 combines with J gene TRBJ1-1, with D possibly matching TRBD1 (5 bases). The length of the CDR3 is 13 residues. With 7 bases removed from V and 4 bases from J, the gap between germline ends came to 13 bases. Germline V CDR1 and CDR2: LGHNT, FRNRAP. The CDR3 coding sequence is TGTGCTAGTGACCTTGGCGGGACCACTGAAGCTTTCTTT. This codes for CASDLGGTTEAFF.

The CDR3 DNA sequence: TGTGCCTGGAGGAGGGACACCTATGGCTACACCTTC. It specifies CAWRRDTYGYTF. The chain couples TRBV30 to TRBJ1-2, with D perhaps TRBD1 (6 bases). CDR3 size: 12 residues. V lost 3 bases and J 4 bases, leaving 9 bases between the germline ends. CDR1 is GTSNPN, CDR2 SVGIG, per germline (reference sequence). The complete variable domain, with remaining parts taken from reference TRBV30 and TRBJ1-2, reads SQTIHQWPATLVQPVGSPLSLECTVEGTSNPNLYWYRQAAGRGLQLLFYSVGIGQISSEVPQNLSASRPQDRQFILSSKKLLLSDSGFYLCAWRRDTYGYTFGSGTRLTVV.

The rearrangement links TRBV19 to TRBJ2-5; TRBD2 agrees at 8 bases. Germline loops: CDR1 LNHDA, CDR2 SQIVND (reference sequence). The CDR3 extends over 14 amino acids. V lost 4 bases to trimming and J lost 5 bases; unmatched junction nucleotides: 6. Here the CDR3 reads CASSSAGGDETQYF. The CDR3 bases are TGTGCCAGTAGTAGTGCGGGGGGCGATGAGACCCAGTACTTC. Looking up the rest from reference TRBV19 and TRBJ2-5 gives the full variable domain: DGGITQSPKYLFRKEGQNVTLSCEQNLNHDAMYWYRQDPGQGLRLIYYSQIVNDFQKGDIAEGYSVSREKKESFPLTVTSAQKNPTAFYLCASSSAGGDETQYFGPGTRLLVL.

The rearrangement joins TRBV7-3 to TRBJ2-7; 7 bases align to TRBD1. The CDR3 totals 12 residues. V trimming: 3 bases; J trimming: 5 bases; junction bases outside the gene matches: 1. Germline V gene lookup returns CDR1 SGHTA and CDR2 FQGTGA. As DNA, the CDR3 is TGTGCCAGCAGCTTGGGGACAGACGAGCAGTACTTC. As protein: CASSLGTDEQYF.

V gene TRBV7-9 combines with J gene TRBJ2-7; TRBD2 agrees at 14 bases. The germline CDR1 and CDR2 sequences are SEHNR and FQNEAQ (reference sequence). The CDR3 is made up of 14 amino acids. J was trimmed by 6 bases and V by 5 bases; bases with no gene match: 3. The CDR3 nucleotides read TGTGCCAGCAGCCAAGGGACTAGCGGGGGCGAGCAGTACTTC. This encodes CASSQGTSGGEQYF.

The CDR3 loop is CASSLVSRQGVKHYEQYF. The CDR3 DNA is TGTGCCAGCAGCTTAGTTTCACGACAGGGGGTAAAGCACTACGAGCAGTACTTC. This sequence joins TRBV7-8 and TRBJ2-7; TRBD1 aligns across 9 bases. Germline V gene data show CDR1 as SGHVS and CDR2 as FQNEAQ. The CDR3 extends over 18 amino acids. The trim removed 1 base at V and 3 bases at J, leaving 13 bases unmatched. The variable domain in full, with the rest retrieved from reference TRBV7-8 and TRBJ2-7, is GAGVSQSPRYKVAKRGQDVALRCDPISGHVSLFWYQQALGQGPEFLTYFQNEAQLDKSGLPSDRFFAERPEGSVSTLKIQRTQQEDSAVYLCASSLVSRQGVKHYEQYFGPGTRLTVT.

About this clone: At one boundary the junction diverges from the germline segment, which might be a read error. The CDR3 DNA follows: TGTGCCAGCAGCTTAGCGTCCGGGACAGTGGTCTCCTTCGAGCAGTACTTC. Amino acid sequence: CASSLASGTVVSFEQYF. The rearrangement links TRBV7-2 to TRBJ2-7, with 7 nucleotides matching TRBD1. Per germline, CDR1 SGHTA and CDR2 FQGNSA. CDR3 length equals 17 residues.

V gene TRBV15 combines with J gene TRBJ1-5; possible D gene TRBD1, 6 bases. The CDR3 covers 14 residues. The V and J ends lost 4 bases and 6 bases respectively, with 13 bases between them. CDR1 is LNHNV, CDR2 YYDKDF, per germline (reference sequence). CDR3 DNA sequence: TGTGCCACCAGCATTGGGGGGGCCCCTCAGCCCCAGCATTTT. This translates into CATSIGGAPQPQHF.

The CDR3 bases are TGTGCCAGCAGTTTTTATGGGGAGGGGGAGCTGTTTTTT. Its protein product is CASSFYGEGELFF. The rearrangement links TRBV28 to TRBJ2-2; possibly TRBD2 for D (5 bases). The CDR3 has 13 residues. Germline lookup yields CDR1 MDHEN and CDR2 SYDVKM. Between the trimmed V and J ends, which lost 3 bases and 8 bases, there was a span of 10 bases.

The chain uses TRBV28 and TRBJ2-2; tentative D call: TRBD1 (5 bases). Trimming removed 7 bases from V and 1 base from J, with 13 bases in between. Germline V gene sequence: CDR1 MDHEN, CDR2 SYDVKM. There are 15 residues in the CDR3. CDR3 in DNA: TGTGCCAGCATAACTGGGGCGCAGAACACCGGGGAGCTGTTTTTT. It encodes CASITGAQNTGELFF.

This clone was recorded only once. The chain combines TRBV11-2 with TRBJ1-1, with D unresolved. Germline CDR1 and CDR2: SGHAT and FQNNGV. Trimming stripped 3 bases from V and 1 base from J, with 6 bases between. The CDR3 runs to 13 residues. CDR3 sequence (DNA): TGTGCCAGCAGCTTTGGAGAGAACACTGAAGCTTTCTTT. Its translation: CASSFGENTEAFF.

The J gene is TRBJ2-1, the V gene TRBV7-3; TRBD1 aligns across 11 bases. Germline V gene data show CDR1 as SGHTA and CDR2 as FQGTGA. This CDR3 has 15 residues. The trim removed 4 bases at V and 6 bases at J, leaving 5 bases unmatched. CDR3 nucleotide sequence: TGTGCCAGCAGCTCTGGACAGGGGGCGCCCAATGAGCAGTTCTTC. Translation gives CASSSGQGAPNEQFF.

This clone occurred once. CDR3 DNA sequence: TGCGCCAGCAGGACTCCCACAGGGAAATTTGAGGACATTCAGTACTTC. Translated: CASRTPTGKFEDIQYF. The chain links TRBV10-1 to TRBJ2-4, with a possible D match to TRBD1 (6 bases). Deletions cut 6 bases from V and 8 bases from J, with 23 bases between. This CDR3 is 16 amino acids long. Germline assignment: CDR1 WNHNN and CDR2 SYGVQD (reference sequence).

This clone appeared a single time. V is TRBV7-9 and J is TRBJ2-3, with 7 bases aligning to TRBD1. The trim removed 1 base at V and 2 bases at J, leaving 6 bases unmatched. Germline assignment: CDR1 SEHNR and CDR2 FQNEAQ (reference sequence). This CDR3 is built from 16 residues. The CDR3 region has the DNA TGTGCCAGCAGCTTAGGTTCAGGGGGATACACAGATACGCAGTATTTT. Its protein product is CASSLGSGGYTDTQYF.

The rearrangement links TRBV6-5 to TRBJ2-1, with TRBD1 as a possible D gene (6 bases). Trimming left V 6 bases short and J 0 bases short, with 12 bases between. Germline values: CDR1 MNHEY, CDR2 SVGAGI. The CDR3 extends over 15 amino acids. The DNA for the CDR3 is TGTGCCAGCAGCGGAGACAGGAGCTCCTACAATGAGCAGTTCTTC. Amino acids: CASSGDRSSYNEQFF.

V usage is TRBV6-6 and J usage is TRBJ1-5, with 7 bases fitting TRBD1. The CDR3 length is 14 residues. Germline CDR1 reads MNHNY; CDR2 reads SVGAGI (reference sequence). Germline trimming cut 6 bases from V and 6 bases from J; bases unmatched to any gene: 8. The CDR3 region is CASSPGQGVQPQHF. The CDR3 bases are TGTGCCAGCAGCCCCGGGCAGGGGGTTCAGCCCCAGCATTTT.

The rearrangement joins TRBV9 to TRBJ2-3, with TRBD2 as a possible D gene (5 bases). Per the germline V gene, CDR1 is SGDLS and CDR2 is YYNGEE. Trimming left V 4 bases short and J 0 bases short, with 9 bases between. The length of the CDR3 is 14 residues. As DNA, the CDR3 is TGTGCCAGCAGCCACGCGGGTAGCACAGATACGCAGTATTTT. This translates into CASSHAGSTDTQYF. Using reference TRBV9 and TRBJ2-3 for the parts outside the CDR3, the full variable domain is DSGVTQTPKHLITATGQRVTLRCSPRSGDLSVYWYQQSLDQGLQFLIQYYNGEERAKGNILERFSAQQFPDLHSELNLSSLELGDSALYFCASSHAGSTDTQYFGPGTRLTVL.

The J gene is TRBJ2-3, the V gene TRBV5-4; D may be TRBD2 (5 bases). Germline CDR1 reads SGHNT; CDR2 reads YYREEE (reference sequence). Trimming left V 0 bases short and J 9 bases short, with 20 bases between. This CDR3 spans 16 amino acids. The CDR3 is CASSLEREPSRSTQYF. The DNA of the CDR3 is TGTGCCAGCAGCTTGGAGAGGGAGCCCTCCAGGTCGACGCAGTATTTT. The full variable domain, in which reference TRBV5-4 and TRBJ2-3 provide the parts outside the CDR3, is ETGVTQSPTHLIKTRGQQVTLRCSSQSGHNTVSWYQQALGQGPQFIFQYYREEENGRGNFPPRFSGLQFPNYSSELNVNALELDDSALYLCASSLEREPSRSTQYFGPGTRLTVL.

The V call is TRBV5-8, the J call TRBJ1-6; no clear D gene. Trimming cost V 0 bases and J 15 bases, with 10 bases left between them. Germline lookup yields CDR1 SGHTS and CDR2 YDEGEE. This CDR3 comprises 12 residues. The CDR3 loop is CASSLGTAGLHF. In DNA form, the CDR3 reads TGTGCCAGCAGCTTGGGGACGGCGGGCCTCCACTTT.

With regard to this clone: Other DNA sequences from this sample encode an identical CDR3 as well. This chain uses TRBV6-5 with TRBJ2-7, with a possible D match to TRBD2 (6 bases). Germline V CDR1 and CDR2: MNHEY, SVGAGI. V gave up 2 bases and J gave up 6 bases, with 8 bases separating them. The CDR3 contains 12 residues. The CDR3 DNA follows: TGTGCCAGCAGTTACAGGGGAGGCGAGCAGTACTTC. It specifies CASSYRGGEQYF.

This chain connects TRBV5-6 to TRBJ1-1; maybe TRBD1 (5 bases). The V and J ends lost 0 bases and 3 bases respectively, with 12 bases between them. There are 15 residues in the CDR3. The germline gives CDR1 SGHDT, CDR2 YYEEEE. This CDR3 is CASSLGAGMDTEAFF. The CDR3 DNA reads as TGTGCCAGCAGCTTGGGTGCAGGGATGGACACTGAAGCTTTCTTT.

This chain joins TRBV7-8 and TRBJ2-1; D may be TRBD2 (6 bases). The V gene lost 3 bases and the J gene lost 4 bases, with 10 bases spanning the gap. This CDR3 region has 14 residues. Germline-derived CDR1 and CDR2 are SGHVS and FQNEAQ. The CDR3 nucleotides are TGTGCCAGCAGCTTTAGCGGATTTTACAATGAGCAGTTCTTC. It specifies CASSFSGFYNEQFF. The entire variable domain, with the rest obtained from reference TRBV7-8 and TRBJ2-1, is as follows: GAGVSQSPRYKVAKRGQDVALRCDPISGHVSLFWYQQALGQGPEFLTYFQNEAQLDKSGLPSDRFFAERPEGSVSTLKIQRTQQEDSAVYLCASSFSGFYNEQFFGPGTRLTVL.